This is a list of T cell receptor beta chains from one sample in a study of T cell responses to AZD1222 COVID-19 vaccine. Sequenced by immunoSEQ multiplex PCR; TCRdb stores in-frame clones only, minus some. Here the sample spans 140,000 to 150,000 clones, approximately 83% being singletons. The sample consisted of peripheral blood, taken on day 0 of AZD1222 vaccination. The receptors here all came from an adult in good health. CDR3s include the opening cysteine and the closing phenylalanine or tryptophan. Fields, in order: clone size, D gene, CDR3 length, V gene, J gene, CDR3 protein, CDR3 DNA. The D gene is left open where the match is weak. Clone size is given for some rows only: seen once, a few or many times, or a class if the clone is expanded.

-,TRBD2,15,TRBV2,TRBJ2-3,CASSETSGRGDTQYF,TGTGCCAGCAGTGAGACTAGCGGGAGAGGAGATACGCAGTATTTT
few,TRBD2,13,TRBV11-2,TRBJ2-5,CASRAGGQETQYF,TGTGCCTCCCGGGCGGGGGGCCAAGAGACCCAGTACTTC
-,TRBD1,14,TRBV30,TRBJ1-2,CAWSAQGAGYGYTF,TGTGCCTGGAGCGCCCAGGGGGCTGGCTATGGCTACACCTTC
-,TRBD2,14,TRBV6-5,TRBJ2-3,CASSLAGGPDTQYF,TGTGCCAGCAGTCTAGCGGGAGGCCCAGATACGCAGTATTTT
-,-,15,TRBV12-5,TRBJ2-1,CASGIPVGSYNEQFF,TGTGCTAGTGGTATCCCAGTTGGGTCCTACAATGAGCAGTTCTTC
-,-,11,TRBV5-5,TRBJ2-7,CASSFIYEQYF,TGTGCCAGCAGCTTCATCTACGAGCAGTACTTC
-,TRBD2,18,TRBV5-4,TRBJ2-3,CASSTGGTSGGATDTQYF,TGTGCCAGCAGCACCGGCGGGACTAGCGGGGGGGCGACAGATACGCAGTATTTT
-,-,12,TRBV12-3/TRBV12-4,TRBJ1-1,CASSPDALQAFF,TGTGCCAGCAGCCCGGACGCCCTGCAGGCTTTCTTT
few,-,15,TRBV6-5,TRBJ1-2,CASSYSYRADYGYTF,TGTGCCAGCAGTTACTCTTACAGGGCGGACTATGGCTACACCTTC
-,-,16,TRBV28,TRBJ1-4,CASSLMTGQTNEKLFF,TGTGCCAGCAGTTTAATGACCGGTCAAACTAATGAAAAACTGTTTTTT
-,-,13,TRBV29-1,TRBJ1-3,CSSMTESGNTIYF,TGCAGCTCCATGACAGAGTCTGGAAACACCATATATTTT
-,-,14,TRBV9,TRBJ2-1,CASSVVLSHNEQFF,TGTGCCAGCAGCGTAGTACTTTCCCACAATGAGCAGTTCTTC
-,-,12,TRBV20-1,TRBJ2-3,CSASQGRDTQYF,TGCAGTGCTAGTCAGGGGAGAGATACGCAGTATTTT
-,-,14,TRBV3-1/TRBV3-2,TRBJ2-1,CASSPRVGGSEQFF,TGTGCCAGCAGCCCAAGGGTAGGGGGGAGTGAGCAGTTCTTC
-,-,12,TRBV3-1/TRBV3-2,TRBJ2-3,CASSPNQDTQYF,TGTGCCAGCAGCCCAAACCAGGATACGCAGTATTTT
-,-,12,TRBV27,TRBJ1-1,CASKGLNTEAFF,TGTGCCAGCAAAGGATTGAACACTGAAGCTTTCTTT
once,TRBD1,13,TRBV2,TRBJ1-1,CASRSSGGTEAFF,TGTGCCAGCAGATCCTCAGGGGGCACTGAAGCTTTCTTT
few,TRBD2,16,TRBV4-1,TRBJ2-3,CASSQGTSGVTDTQYF,TGCGCCAGCAGCCAAGGGACTAGCGGGGTCACAGATACGCAGTATTTT
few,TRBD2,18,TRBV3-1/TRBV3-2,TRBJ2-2,CASSQVVGLTSGTGELFF,TGTGCCAGCAGCCAAGTGGTGGGTTTGACTAGCGGAACCGGGGAGCTGTTTTTT
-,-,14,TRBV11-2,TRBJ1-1,CASSLVGRNTEAFF,TGTGCCAGCAGCTTAGTAGGCCGGAACACTGAAGCTTTCTTT
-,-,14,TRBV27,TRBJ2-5,CASSFLGNEETQYF,TGTGCCAGCAGTTTTCTCGGGAACGAAGAGACCCAGTACTTC